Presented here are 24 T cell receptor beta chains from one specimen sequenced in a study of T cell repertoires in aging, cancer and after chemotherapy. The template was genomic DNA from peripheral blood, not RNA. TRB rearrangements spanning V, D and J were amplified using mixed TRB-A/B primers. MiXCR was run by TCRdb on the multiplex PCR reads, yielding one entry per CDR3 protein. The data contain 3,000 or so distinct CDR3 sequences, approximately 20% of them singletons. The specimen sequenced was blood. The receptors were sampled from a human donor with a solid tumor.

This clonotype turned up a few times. The CDR3 protein is CASSSRDSGQSEQFF. CDR3 sequence (DNA): TGCGCCAGCAGCTCCCGGGACAGCGGCCAGAGTGAGCAGTTCTTC. V is TRBV5-1 and J is TRBJ2-1; 7 positions match TRBD1. Germline V gene sequence: CDR1 SGHRS, CDR2 YFSETQ. V lost 3 bases to trimming and J lost 9 bases; unmatched junction nucleotides: 12. The CDR3 runs 15 residues.

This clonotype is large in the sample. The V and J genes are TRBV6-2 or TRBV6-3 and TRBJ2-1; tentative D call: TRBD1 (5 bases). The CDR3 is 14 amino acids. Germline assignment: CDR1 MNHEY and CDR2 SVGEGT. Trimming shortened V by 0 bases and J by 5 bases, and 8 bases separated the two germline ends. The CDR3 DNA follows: TGTGCCAGCAGTTACTCGATCAGGGACAATGAGCAGTTCTTC. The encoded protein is CASSYSIRDNEQFF.

The CDR3 region has the DNA TGCAGTGCTAGAGATTTTAGCGGGGGTTACACAGATACGCAGTATTTT. This codes for CSARDFSGGYTDTQYF. The chain combines TRBV20-1 with TRBJ2-3; 9 bases map to TRBD2. Looked up from germline, CDR1 is DFQATT and CDR2 is SNEGSKA (reference sequence). The CDR3 sequence is 16 residues long. V gave up 0 bases and J gave up 2 bases; unmatched junction bases: 6.

The CDR3 DNA reads TGCGCCAGCAGCTTGCTGGCGACGAACTATGGCTACACCTTC. It translates to CASSLLATNYGYTF. The V call is TRBV5-1, the J call TRBJ1-2, with D hard to call. V lost 1 base, J lost 2 bases, and 9 bases lay in between. Germline lookup yields CDR1 SGHRS and CDR2 YFSETQ. This CDR3 region has 14 residues.

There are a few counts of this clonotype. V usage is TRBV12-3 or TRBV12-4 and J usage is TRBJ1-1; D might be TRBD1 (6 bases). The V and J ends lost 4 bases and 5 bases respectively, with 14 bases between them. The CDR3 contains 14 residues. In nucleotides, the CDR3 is TGTGCCAGCAGTTACCACAGGGTGCAGACTGAAGCTTTCTTT. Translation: CASSYHRVQTEAFF.

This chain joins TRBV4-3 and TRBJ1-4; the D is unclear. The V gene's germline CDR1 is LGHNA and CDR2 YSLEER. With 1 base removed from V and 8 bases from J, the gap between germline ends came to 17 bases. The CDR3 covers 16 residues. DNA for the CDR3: TGCGCCAGCAGCCAAGGCCTAGGGAGGGTGGGCGAAAAACTGTTTTTT. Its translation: CASSQGLGRVGEKLFF.

CDR3 loop: CASSTLCEGADTQYF. The CDR3 bases are TGTGCCAGCAGCACCTTATGTGAGGGCGCAGATACGCAGTATTTT. The chain carries TRBV11-2 and TRBJ2-3; perhaps TRBD2 as D (5 bases). V was pared by 5 bases and J by 4 bases, with 16 bases between. Germline-derived CDR1 and CDR2 are SGHAT and FQNNGV. CDR3 size: 15 residues. Full variable domain (outside the CDR3, taken from reference TRBV11-2 and TRBJ2-3): EAGVAQSPRYKIIEKRQSVAFWCNPISGHATLYWYQQILGQGPKLLIQFQNNGVVDDSQLPKDRFSAERLKGVDSTLKIQPAKLEDSAVYLCASSTLCEGADTQYFGPGTRLTVL.

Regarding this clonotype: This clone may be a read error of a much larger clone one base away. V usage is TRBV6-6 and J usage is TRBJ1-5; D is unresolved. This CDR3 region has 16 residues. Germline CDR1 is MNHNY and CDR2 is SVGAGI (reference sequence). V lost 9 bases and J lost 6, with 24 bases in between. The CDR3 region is CARRSSILGLSQPQHF. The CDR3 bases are TGTGCCAGAAGATCCTCGATACTTGGGTTATCTCAGCCCCAGCATTTT.

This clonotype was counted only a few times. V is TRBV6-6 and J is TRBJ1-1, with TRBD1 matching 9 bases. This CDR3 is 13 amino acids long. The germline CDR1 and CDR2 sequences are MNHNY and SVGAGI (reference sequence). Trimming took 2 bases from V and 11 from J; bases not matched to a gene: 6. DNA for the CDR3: TGTGCCAGCAGTTACCTACAGGGGGCCGGGGCTTTCTTT. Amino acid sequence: CASSYLQGAGAFF.

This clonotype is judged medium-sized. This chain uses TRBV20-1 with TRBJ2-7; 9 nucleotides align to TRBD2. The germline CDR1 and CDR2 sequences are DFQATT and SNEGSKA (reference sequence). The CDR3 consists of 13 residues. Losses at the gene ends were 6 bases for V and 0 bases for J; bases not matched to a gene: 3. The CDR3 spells CSARLAVSYEQYF. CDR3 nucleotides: TGCAGTGCCAGACTAGCGGTCTCCTACGAGCAGTACTTC.

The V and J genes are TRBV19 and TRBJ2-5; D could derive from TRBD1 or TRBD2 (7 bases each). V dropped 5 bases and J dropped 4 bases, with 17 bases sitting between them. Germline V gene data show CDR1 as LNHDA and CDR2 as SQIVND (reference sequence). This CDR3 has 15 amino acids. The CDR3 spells CASSGRQGGRETQYF. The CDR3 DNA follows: TGTGCCAGTAGTGGACGACAGGGAGGGAGAGAGACCCAGTACTTC. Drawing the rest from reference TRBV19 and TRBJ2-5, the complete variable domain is DGGITQSPKYLFRKEGQNVTLSCEQNLNHDAMYWYRQDPGQGLRLIYYSQIVNDFQKGDIAEGYSVSREKKESFPLTVTSAQKNPTAFYLCASSGRQGGRETQYFGPGTRLLVL.

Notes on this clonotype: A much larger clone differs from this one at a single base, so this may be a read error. The CDR3 DNA reads as TGTGCCAGCAGCTTACCTAGCGATCAAGAGAACCAGTACTTC. The encoded protein is CASSLPSDQENQYF. The chain uses TRBV11-3 and TRBJ2-5; tentative D call: TRBD2 (6 bases). The CDR3 is 14 amino acids. Germline V gene sequence: CDR1 SGHNT, CDR2 YENEEA.

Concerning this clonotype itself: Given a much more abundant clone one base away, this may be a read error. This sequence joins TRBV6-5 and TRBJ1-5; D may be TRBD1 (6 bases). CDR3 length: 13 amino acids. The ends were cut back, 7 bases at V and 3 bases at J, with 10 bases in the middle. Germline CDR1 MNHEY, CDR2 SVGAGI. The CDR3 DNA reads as TGTGCCAGCAAAGGGGGACTCAATCAGCCCCAGCATTTT. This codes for CASKGGLNQPQHF.

Written as DNA, the CDR3 is TGTGCCACCGGACAGGCGGCGGGTATCAGCGCAGGAGATACGCAGTATTTT. This codes for CATGQAAGISAGDTQYF. The chain combines TRBV10-3 with TRBJ2-3; 7 bases agree with TRBD1. The J segment lost 5 bases and the V segment lost 10 bases, leaving 21 bases of the junction unmatched. CDR1 ENHRY and CDR2 SYGVKD come from the germline V gene. The CDR3 is 17 residues long.

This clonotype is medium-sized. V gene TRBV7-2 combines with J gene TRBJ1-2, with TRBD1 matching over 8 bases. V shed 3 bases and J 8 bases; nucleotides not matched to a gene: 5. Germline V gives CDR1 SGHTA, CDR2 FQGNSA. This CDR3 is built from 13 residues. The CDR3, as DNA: TGTGCCAGCAGCTTGGACAGGGTGAAAGGCTACACCTTC. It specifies CASSLDRVKGYTF.

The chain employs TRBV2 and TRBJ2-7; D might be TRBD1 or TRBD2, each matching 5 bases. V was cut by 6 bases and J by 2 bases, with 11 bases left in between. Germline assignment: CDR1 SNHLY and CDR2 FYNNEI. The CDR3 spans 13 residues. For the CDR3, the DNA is TGTGCCAGCAGCGGGACGCCTACCTACGAGCAGTACTTC. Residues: CASSGTPTYEQYF.

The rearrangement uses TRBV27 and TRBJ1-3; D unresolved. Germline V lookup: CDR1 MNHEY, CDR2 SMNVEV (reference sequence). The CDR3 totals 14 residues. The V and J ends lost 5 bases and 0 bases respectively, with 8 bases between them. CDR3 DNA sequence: TGTGCCAGCAGTCCCCCGGTCTCTGGAAACACCATATATTTT. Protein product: CASSPPVSGNTIYF.

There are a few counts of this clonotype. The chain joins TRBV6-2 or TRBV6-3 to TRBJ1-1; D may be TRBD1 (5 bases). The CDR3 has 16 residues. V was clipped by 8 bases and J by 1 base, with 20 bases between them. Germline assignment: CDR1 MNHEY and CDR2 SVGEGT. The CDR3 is CASSRVGGFRNTEAFF. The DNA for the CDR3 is TGTGCCAGCTCCAGGGTTGGGGGATTTCGGAACACTGAAGCTTTCTTT.

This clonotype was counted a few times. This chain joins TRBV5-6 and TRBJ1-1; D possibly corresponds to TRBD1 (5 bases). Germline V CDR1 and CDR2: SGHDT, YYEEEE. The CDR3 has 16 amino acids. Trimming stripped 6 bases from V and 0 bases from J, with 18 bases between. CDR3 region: CASTPPQQGMNTEAFF. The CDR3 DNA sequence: TGTGCCAGCACCCCGCCCCAGCAGGGTATGAACACTGAAGCTTTCTTT.

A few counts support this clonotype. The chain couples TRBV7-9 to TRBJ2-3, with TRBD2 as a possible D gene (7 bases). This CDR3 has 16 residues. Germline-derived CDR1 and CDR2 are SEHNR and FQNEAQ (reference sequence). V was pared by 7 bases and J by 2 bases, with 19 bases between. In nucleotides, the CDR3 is TGTGCCAGCAACCCGCGGAGGGGGGGCAACACAGATACGCAGTATTTT. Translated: CASNPRRGGNTDTQYF.

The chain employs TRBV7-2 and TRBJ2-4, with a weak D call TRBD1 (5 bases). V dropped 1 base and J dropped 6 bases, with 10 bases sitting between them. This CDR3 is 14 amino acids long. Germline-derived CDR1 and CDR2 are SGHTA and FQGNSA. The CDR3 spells CASSLDAQGNIQYF. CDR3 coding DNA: TGTGCCAGCAGCTTAGATGCTCAGGGAAACATTCAGTACTTC. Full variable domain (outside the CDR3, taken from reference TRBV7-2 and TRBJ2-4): GAGVSQSPSNKVTEKGKDVELRCDPISGHTALYWYRQSLGQGLEFLIYFQGNSAPDKSGLPSDRFSAERTGGSVSTLTIQRTQQEDSAVYLCASSLDAQGNIQYFGAGTRLSVL.

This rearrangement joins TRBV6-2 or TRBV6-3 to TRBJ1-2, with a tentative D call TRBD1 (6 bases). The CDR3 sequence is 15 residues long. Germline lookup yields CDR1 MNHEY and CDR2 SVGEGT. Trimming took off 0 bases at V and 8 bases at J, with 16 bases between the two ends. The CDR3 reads CASSYSRYWGQGYTF. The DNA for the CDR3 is TGTGCCAGCAGTTACTCTCGATACTGGGGGCAAGGCTACACCTTC.

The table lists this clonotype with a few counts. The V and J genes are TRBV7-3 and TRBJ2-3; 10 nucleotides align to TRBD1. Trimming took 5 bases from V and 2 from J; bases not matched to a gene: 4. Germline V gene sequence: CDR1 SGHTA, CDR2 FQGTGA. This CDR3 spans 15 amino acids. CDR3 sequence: CASSPGTGVTDTQYF. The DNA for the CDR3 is TGTGCCAGCAGCCCGGGGACAGGGGTCACAGATACGCAGTATTTT.

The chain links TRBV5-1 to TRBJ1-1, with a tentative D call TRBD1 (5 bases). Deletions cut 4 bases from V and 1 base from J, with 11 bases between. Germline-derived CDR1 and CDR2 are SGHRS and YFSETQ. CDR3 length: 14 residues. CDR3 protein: CASSQGLTNTEAFF. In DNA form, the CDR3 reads TGCGCCAGCAGCCAGGGACTTACGAACACTGAAGCTTTCTTT.